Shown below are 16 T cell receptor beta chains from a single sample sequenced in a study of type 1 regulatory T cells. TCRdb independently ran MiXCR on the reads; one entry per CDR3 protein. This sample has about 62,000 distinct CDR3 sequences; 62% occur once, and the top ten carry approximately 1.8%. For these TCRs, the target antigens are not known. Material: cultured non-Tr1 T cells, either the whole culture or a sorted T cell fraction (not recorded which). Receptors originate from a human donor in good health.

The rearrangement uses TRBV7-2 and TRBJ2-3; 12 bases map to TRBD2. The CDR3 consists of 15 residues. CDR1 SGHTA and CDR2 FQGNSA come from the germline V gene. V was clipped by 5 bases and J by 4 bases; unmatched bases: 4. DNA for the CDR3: TGTGCCAGCAGCCTACTAGCGGGAGGTCCAGATACGCAGTATTTT. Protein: CASSLLAGGPDTQYF.

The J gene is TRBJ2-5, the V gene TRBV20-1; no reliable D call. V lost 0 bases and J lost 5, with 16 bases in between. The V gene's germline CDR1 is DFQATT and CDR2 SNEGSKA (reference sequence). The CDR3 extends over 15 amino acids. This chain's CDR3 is CSARDSSKSAETQYF. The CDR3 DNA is TGCAGTGCTAGAGATTCTTCGAAGTCGGCGGAGACCCAGTACTTC.

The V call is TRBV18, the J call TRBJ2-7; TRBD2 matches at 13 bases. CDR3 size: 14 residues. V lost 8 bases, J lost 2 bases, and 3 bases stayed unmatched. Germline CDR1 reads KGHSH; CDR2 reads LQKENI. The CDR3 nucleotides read TGTGCCAGCCGGGGACTAGCGGGAACCTACGAGCAGTACTTC. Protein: CASRGLAGTYEQYF.

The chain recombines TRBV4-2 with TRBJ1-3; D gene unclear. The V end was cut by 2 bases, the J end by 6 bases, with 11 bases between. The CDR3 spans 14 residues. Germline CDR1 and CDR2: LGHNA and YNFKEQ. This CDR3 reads CASSQTTGTNTIYF. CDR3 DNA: TGTGCCAGCAGCCAAACGACCGGTACAAACACCATATATTTT.

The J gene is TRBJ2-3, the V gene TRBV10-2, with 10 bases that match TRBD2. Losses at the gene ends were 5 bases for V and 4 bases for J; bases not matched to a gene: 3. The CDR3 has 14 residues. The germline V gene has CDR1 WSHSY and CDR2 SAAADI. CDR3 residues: CASSPSGGADTQYF. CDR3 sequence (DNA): TGCGCCAGCAGTCCTAGCGGGGGAGCAGATACGCAGTATTTT.

The CDR3 sequence: CASSGTRYNEQFF. The DNA of the CDR3 is TGTGCCAGCAGTGGGACTAGGTACAATGAGCAGTTCTTC. The chain joins TRBV6-2 or TRBV6-3 to TRBJ2-1; 8 bases line up with TRBD2. The CDR3 runs 13 residues. After removal of 5 bases from V and 4 bases from J, the junction contained 1 base not matched to a gene. Per the germline V gene, CDR1 is MNHEY and CDR2 is SVGEGT.

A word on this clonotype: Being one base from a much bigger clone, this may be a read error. Here the CDR3 DNA reads TGCGCCAGCAGCCTGAAGGACGAATACAATGAGCAGTTCTTC. Protein product: CASSLKDEYNEQFF. The chain has TRBV5-1 and TRBJ2-1, with no clear D. The CDR3 is 14 amino acids. Per the germline V gene, CDR1 is SGHRS and CDR2 is YFSETQ. The germline V and J ends were trimmed by 4 bases and 4 bases, with 12 bases remaining between them.

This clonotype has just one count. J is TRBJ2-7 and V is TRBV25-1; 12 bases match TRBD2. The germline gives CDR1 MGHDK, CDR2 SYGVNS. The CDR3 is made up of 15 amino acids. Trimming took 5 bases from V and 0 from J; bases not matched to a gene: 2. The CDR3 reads CASSPGLAGSYEQYF. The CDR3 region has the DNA TGTGCCAGCAGTCCGGGACTAGCGGGCTCCTACGAGCAGTACTTC.

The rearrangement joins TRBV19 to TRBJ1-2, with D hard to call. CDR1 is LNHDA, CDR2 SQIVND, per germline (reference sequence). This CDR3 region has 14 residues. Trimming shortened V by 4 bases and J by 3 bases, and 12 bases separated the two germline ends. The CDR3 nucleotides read TGTGCCAGTAGTAGCTTGGACCGGGACTATGGCTACACCTTC. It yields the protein CASSSLDRDYGYTF.

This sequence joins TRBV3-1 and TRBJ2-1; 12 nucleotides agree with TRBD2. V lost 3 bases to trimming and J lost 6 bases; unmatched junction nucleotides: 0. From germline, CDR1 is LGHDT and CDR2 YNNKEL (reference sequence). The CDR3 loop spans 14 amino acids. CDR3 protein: CASSQGLAGNEQFF. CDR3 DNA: TGTGCCAGCAGCCAGGGACTAGCGGGCAATGAGCAGTTCTTC.

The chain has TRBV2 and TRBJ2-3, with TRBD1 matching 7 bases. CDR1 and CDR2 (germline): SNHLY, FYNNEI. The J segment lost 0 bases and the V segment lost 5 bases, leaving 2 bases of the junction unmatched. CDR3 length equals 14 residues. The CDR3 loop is CASSRQGSTDTQYF. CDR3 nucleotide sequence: TGTGCCAGCAGTCGACAGGGTAGCACAGATACGCAGTATTTT.

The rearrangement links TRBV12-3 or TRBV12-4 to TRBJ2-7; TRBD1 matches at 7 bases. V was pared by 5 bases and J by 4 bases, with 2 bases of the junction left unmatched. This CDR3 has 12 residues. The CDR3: CASSIRGYEQYF. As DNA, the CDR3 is TGTGCCAGCAGTATCAGGGGGTACGAGCAGTACTTC.

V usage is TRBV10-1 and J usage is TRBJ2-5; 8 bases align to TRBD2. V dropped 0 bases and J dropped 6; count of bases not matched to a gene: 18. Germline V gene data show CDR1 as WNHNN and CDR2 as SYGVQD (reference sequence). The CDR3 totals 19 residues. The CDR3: CASSESGALGTRERQTQYF. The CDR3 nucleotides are TGCGCCAGCAGTGAGTCCGGGGCACTTGGGACTAGAGAACGCCAGACCCAGTACTTC.

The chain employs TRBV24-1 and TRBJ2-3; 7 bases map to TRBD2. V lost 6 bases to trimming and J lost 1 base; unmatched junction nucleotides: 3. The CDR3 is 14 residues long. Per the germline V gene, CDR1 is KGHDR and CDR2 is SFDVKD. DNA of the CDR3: TGTGCCACCAGTCTAGCGGACCGCACAGATACGCAGTATTTT. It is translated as CATSLADRTDTQYF.

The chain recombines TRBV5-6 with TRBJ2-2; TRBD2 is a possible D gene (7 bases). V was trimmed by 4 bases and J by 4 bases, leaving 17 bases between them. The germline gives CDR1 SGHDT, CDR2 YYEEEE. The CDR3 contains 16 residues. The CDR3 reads CASSAQGRGSTGELFF. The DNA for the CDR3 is TGTGCCAGCAGCGCCCAGGGGAGGGGGAGCACCGGGGAGCTGTTTTTT.

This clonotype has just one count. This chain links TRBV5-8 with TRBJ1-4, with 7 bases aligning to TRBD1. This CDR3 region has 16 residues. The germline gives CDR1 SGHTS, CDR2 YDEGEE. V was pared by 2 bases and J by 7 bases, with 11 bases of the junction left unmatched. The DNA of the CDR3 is TGTGCCAGCAGCTTAGGGACAGCCATGAGGGGTGAAAAACTGTTTTTT. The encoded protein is CASSLGTAMRGEKLFF. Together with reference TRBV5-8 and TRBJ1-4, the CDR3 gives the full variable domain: EAGVTQSPTHLIKTRGQQATLRCSPISGHTSVYWYQQALGLGLQFLLWYDEGEERNRGNFPPRFSGRQFPNYSSELNVNALELEDSALYLCASSLGTAMRGEKLFFGSGTQLSVL.